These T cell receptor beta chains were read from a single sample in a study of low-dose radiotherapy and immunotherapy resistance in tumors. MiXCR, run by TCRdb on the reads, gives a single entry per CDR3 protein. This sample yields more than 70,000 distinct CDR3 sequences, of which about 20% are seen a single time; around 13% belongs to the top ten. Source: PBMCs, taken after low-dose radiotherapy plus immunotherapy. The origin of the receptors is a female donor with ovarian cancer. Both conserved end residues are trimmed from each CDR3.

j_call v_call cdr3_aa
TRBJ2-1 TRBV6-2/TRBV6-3 ASSYEGSGDNEQF
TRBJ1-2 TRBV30 AWSVRGGVGYT
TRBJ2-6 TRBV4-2 ASSQDTTLEFPTSGANVLT
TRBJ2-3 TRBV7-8 ASKTRGSPRDTQY
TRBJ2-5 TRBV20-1 SARGGLAQRETQY
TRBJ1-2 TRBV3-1 ASSQYQGAYYGYT
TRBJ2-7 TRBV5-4 ASRAGLAGDYEQY
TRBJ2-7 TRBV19 ASSPRLAAHEQY
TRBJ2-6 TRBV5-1 ASSLDQSSGANVLT
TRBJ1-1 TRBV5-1 ASSLEYGKMNTEAF
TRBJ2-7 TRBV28 ASSRLSGTGSYEQY
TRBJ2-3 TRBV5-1 ASSSRQGPDTQY
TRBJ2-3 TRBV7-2 ASSERTGGRTDTQY
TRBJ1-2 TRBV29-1 SVAHPITGRTYGYT
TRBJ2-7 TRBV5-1 ASSPSRTGIYEQY
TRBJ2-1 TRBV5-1 ASSLVGRQKQF
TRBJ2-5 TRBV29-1 SVEPGFETQY
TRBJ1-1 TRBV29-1 SVSGQQNTEAF
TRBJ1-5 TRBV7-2 ASSPTVGEGQPQH
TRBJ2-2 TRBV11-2 ASSLAFGTATGELF
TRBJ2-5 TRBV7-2 ASSLAWRETQY
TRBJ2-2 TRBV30 AWGRGAGELF
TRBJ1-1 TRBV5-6 ASSLAGGGEAF
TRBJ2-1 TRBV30 AWSRGPSYNEQF
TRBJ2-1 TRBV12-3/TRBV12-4 ASVPGTGAYNEQF
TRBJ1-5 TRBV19 ASSMERHPPQH
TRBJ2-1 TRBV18 ASSLGGRVSSPL
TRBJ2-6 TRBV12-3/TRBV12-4 ASSPAGTGISGANVLT
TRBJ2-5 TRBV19 ASSRSGTGKETQY
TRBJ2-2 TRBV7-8 ASSLAGQGASGELF
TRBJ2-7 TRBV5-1 ASSLGLQGTYEQY
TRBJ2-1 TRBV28 ASRGPRQREMRHEQF
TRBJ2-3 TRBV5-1 ASSRWTSTDTQY
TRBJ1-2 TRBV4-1 ASSQGEFNYGYT
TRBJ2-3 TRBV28 ASTALSSTDTQY
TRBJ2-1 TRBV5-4 ASSSGTGGGNEQF
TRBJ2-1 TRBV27 ASSPLSSGSTYEQF
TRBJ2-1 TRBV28 ASSLGVAGSYNEQF
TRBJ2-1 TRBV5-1 ASSLEVIASSYNEQF
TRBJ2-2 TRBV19 ASKAKGVNTGELF
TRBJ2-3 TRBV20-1 SAAWERGDTDTQY
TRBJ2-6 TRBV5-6 ASSPRRSGANVLT
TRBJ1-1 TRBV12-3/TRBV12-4 ASSLGRGLAEAF
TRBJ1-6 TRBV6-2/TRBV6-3 ASRVAGADSPLH
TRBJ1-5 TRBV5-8 ASSLGQNSNQPQH
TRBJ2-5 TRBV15 ATSREGLAGAETQY
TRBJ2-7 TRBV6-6 ASSYPGQGASNEQY
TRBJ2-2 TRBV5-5 ASSPLSGGTNTGELF
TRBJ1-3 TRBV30 AWSSGAGTGYGNTIY
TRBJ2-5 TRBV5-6 ASSFVGEETQY